This T cell receptor (beta chain) was observed in a study of cytomegalovirus exposure and HLA in healthy donors. Notes on the study in general: Donors belonging to an Asian-associated ancestry cluster reportedly showed fewer N-insertions in productive TCRs than the approximately 690-donor mean, according to what a later analysis found.

A word on this clone: Its antigen is undetermined.

PCR employed 60 Vbeta and 13 Jbeta primers. The repertoire was sequenced with immunoSEQ multiplex PCR; TCRdb's copy has only in-frame clones and lacks some. The sample comprises hundreds of thousands of clones, 82% of which are singletons, and approximately 5.7% rests with the top ten. CDR3 length: 15 amino acids. V dropped 3 bases and J dropped 2; count of bases not matched to a gene: 7. The germline gives CDR1 SGHRS, CDR2 YFSETQ. This sequence originates from a middle-aged man in good health and CMV-seropositive. The chain has TRBV5-1 and TRBJ2-5; 7 bases match TRBD2. The sequenced sample consisted of PBMCs. In nucleotides, the CDR3 is TGCGCCAGCAGCTCGACGGGACTACCTCAAGAGACCCAGTACTTC. Translation gives CASSSTGLPQETQYF.